Below are 31 T cell receptor beta chains sequenced from a single sample in a study of T-cell reconstitution after alpha-beta-depleted transplantation in children. Unique molecular identifiers were used to barcode this TCRbeta library. Each CDR3 protein is one row after TCRdb ran MiXCR on the PCR reads. The sample includes 17,000 or so distinct CDR3 sequences, 9.5% to 15% of them seen just once. The specimen comprised PBMCs, mostly from graft donor cells, sampled 180 days after TCRalphabeta/CD19-depleted stem cell transplant. The receptors originated from a boy under two years old who had a stem cell transplant for Wiskott-Aldrich syndrome, so the T cells may come from the graft donor.

This clonotype was counted ten times or more. J is TRBJ1-6 and V is TRBV28, with unresolved D. Germline V gives CDR1 MDHEN, CDR2 SYDVKM. The CDR3 contains 14 residues. Trimming shortened V by 3 bases and J by 7 bases, and 10 bases separated the two germline ends. CDR3 bases: TGTGCCAGCAGTTTTCAGCCTGACAATTCACCCCTCCACTTT. Amino acids: CASSFQPDNSPLHF. Complete variable domain (other parts from reference TRBV28 and TRBJ1-6): DVKVTQSSRYLVKRTGEKVFLECVQDMDHENMFWYRQDPGLGLRLIYFSYDVKMKEKGDIPEGYSVSREKKERFSLILESASTNQTSMYLCASSFQPDNSPLHFGNGTRLTVT.

The CDR3 loop is CSATRTVSYEQYF. CDR3 nucleotide sequence: TGCAGTGCTACGCGGACGGTCTCCTACGAGCAGTACTTC. V gene TRBV20-1 combines with J gene TRBJ2-7; D gene unclear. Trimming stripped 4 bases from V and 0 bases from J, with 10 bases between. CDR3 size: 13 residues. Germline V lookup: CDR1 DFQATT, CDR2 SNEGSKA (reference sequence).

This clonotype was detected many times. This chain uses TRBV28 with TRBJ1-6; a weak D match, TRBD1 (5 bases). The CDR3 loop spans 16 amino acids. V lost 5 bases and J lost 4, with 15 bases in between. Germline V lookup: CDR1 MDHEN, CDR2 SYDVKM. The CDR3 coding sequence is TGTGCCAGCAGTCCACGTACGGGACGGTATAATTCACCCCTCCACTTT. It is translated as CASSPRTGRYNSPLHF.

A remark on this clonotype: The junction departs from the called germline gene at one end, perhaps through a read error. The chain recombines TRBV7-9 with TRBJ2-7, with TRBD2 as a possible D gene (5 bases). Germline V lookup: CDR1 SEHNR, CDR2 FQNEAQ (reference sequence). The CDR3 has 15 residues. The CDR3 DNA reads as TGTGCCAGCAGGGACTCGGGCAGCGAAGACTACGACCAGTACTTC. Amino acid sequence: CASRDSGSEDYDQYF. The complete variable domain, with remaining parts taken from reference TRBV7-9 and TRBJ2-7, reads DTGVSQNPRHKITKRGQNVTFRCDPISEHNRLYWYRQTLGQGPEFLTYFQNEAQLEKSRLLSDRFSAERPKGSFSTLEIQRTEQGDSAMYLCASRDSGSEDYDQYFGPGTRLTVT.

In DNA form, the CDR3 reads TGTGCCAGCCTGTCGACAGGCCACTATGGCTACACCTTC. It is translated as CASLSTGHYGYTF. The chain joins TRBV6-5 to TRBJ1-2, with D possibly TRBD1 on 6 matching bases. V lost 8 bases and J lost 3, with 13 bases in between. The CDR3 is made up of 13 amino acids. Germline CDR1 reads MNHEY; CDR2 reads SVGAGI.

The V gene is TRBV4-2, the J gene TRBJ2-7; no definite D call. Per germline, CDR1 LGHNA and CDR2 YNFKEQ. The CDR3 is 14 amino acids. V lost 4 bases and J 3 bases, leaving 13 bases between the germline ends. The CDR3 nucleotides are TGTGCCAGCAGCCCCCAGACCCTGTGCTACGAGCAGTACTTC. Translated: CASSPQTLCYEQYF.

This clonotype was detected ten times or more. The CDR3 sequence is CASSHNAGEGSLETQYF. DNA for the CDR3: TGTGCCAGCAGCCATAACGCGGGAGAGGGGTCGTTAGAGACCCAGTACTTC. The chain employs TRBV7-8 and TRBJ2-5, with 7 nucleotides matching TRBD2. Germline-derived CDR1 and CDR2 are SGHVS and FQNEAQ. CDR3 length: 17 amino acids. Trimming took 5 bases from V and 4 from J; bases not matched to a gene: 16. Using reference TRBV7-8 and TRBJ2-5 for the parts outside the CDR3, the full variable domain is GAGVSQSPRYKVAKRGQDVALRCDPISGHVSLFWYQQALGQGPEFLTYFQNEAQLDKSGLPSDRFFAERPEGSVSTLKIQRTQQEDSAVYLCASSHNAGEGSLETQYFGPGTRLLVL.

This clonotype was counted at least ten times. The chain couples TRBV5-5 to TRBJ2-5; unclear D gene. The germline V gene encodes CDR1 SGHKS and CDR2 YYEKEE (reference sequence). The CDR3 has 15 residues. V shed 4 bases and J shed 0 bases, with 13 bases lying between them. The CDR3 here is CASSPSPVYQETQYF. The CDR3 coding sequence is TGTGCCAGCAGCCCCTCCCCGGTGTACCAAGAGACCCAGTACTTC.

A few counts support this clonotype. The V call is TRBV5-1, the J call TRBJ2-5; the match to TRBD1 covers 10 bases. CDR1 and CDR2 (germline): SGHRS, YFSETQ. J lost 3 bases, V lost 2 bases, and 4 bases had no gene match. The CDR3 extends over 15 amino acids. For the CDR3, the DNA is TGCGCCAGCAGCTTATCCGGGACAGGGGAAGAGACCCAGTACTTC. Encoded protein: CASSLSGTGEETQYF. The full variable domain, its missing parts supplied by reference TRBV5-1 and TRBJ2-5, is KAGVTQTPRYLIKTRGQQVTLSCSPISGHRSVSWYQQTPGQGLQFLFEYFSETQRNKGNFPGRFSGRQFSNSRSEMNVSTLELGDSALYLCASSLSGTGEETQYFGPGTRLLVL.

This chain connects TRBV6-2 or TRBV6-3 to TRBJ2-4; 7 positions agree with TRBD1. The length of the CDR3 is 18 residues. Trimming removed 0 bases from V and 3 bases from J; junction bases left unmatched: 11. The germline V gene encodes CDR1 MNHEY and CDR2 SVGEGT. The CDR3 DNA is TGTGCCAGCAGTTACTCGGATTTTAGGGGGCGTATCAAAAACATTCAGTACTTC. As protein: CASSYSDFRGRIKNIQYF.

On this clonotype itself: This may come from a read error, since a much larger clone is one base off. The chain joins TRBV12-3 or TRBV12-4 to TRBJ2-1; TRBD1 might be the D (6 bases). The CDR3 is 15 amino acids. The chain's CDR3 is CASSLGDITYNDQFF. The CDR3 bases are TGTGCCAGCAGTTTAGGGGACATTACCTACAATGACCAGTTCTTC.

This clonotype was picked up many times. The chain is built from TRBV12-3 or TRBV12-4 and TRBJ1-5; perhaps TRBD1 as D (5 bases). The CDR3 has 15 amino acids. Trimming took off 6 bases at V and 7 bases at J, with 19 bases between the two ends. The chain's CDR3 is CASSLGGGPRQPQHF. The CDR3 nucleotides read TGTGCCAGCAGCCTTGGGGGAGGGCCGAGACAGCCCCAGCATTTT.

This clonotype occurred many times. The rearrangement uses TRBV6-2 or TRBV6-3 and TRBJ1-4, with D possibly being TRBD1 (6 bases). The CDR3 is 20 amino acids. V was cut by 7 bases and J by 8 bases, with 35 bases left in between. Looked up from germline, CDR1 is MNHEY and CDR2 is SVGEGT. Here the CDR3 reads CASKVPRSGRGRGRYEKLFF. CDR3 bases: TGTGCCAGCAAAGTCCCTCGGTCGGGTCGGGGCAGGGGTCGATACGAAAAACTGTTTTTT.

This clonotype was counted at least ten times. This chain links TRBV5-6 with TRBJ2-5, with 10 positions matching TRBD1. The ends lost 4 bases at V and 5 bases at J; junction bases unmatched: 8. CDR3 length: 15 residues. Germline assignment: CDR1 SGHDT and CDR2 YYEEEE. CDR3 sequence: CASSPDRGLVETQYF. DNA of the CDR3: TGTGCCAGCAGCCCGGACAGGGGGTTAGTGGAGACCCAGTACTTC.

This clonotype was observed at least ten times. V and J are TRBV12-3 or TRBV12-4 and TRBJ2-5, with 9 nucleotides matching TRBD2. The CDR3 is 17 amino acids. The V and J ends lost 3 bases and 5 bases, in that order; junction bases with no gene match: 13. The CDR3 here is CASSFMVVAGAYETQYF. DNA of the CDR3: TGTGCCAGCAGTTTCATGGTGGTAGCGGGAGCATACGAGACCCAGTACTTC.

The V and J genes are TRBV4-1 and TRBJ1-2; TRBD1 is a possible D gene (6 bases). Trimming pared 4 bases from V and 4 bases from J, leaving 25 bases between. The CDR3 covers 18 residues. Germline loops: CDR1 MGHRA, CDR2 YSYEKL. The CDR3 DNA follows: TGCGCCAGCAGCCCCAGTTGGGGGCTTCGGGGTTGGGTCTATGGCTACACCTTC. Protein product: CASSPSWGLRGWVYGYTF.

This clonotype has at least ten counts. The chain recombines TRBV28 with TRBJ1-6; 9 bases map to TRBD1. V gave up 6 bases and J gave up 7 bases; unmatched junction bases: 7. The V gene's germline CDR1 is MDHEN and CDR2 SYDVKM. The CDR3 runs 15 residues. CDR3 sequence (DNA): TGTGCCAGCAGGCCGGCCGGGACAGGGAATTCACCCCTCCACTTT. Translated, it gives CASRPAGTGNSPLHF. Full variable domain (remainder filled in from reference TRBV28 and TRBJ1-6): DVKVTQSSRYLVKRTGEKVFLECVQDMDHENMFWYRQDPGLGLRLIYFSYDVKMKEKGDIPEGYSVSREKKERFSLILESASTNQTSMYLCASRPAGTGNSPLHFGNGTRLTVT.

In its sample, this clonotype was seen many times. This sequence joins TRBV20-1 and TRBJ1-1; D call uncertain. V lost 1 base and J 11 bases, leaving 14 bases between the germline ends. Germline V gives CDR1 DFQATT, CDR2 SNEGSKA (reference sequence). This CDR3 is built from 12 residues. Here the CDR3 reads CSARVWGGDAFF. CDR3 in DNA: TGCAGTGCTAGAGTGTGGGGAGGTGATGCTTTCTTT.

The V gene is TRBV4-1, the J gene TRBJ1-1; no clear D gene. The CDR3 length is 14 residues. Germline V gene lookup returns CDR1 MGHRA and CDR2 YSYEKL. With 0 bases removed from V and 3 bases from J, the gap between germline ends came to 8 bases. DNA for the CDR3: TGCGCCAGCAGCCAAGATGGGGAATACACTGAAGCTTTCTTT. Amino acid sequence: CASSQDGEYTEAFF.

V is TRBV5-4 and J is TRBJ2-5, with D unclear. The CDR3 is made up of 14 amino acids. V shed 2 bases and J shed 5 bases, with 13 bases lying between them. The germline V gene encodes CDR1 SGHNT and CDR2 YYREEE (reference sequence). The DNA of the CDR3 is TGTGCCAGCAGCTTAAAGATTTCGATGGAGACCCAGTACTTC. Translating gives CASSLKISMETQYF.

The gene calls are TRBV5-6 and TRBJ1-5, with D possibly TRBD1 on 6 matching bases. V lost 0 bases to trimming and J lost 1 base, with 14 bases between them. Germline lookup yields CDR1 SGHDT and CDR2 YYEEEE. The CDR3 length is 17 residues. The CDR3 sequence: CASSLGPTGFSNQPQHF. The DNA of the CDR3 is TGTGCCAGCAGCTTGGGTCCAACAGGGTTCAGCAATCAGCCCCAGCATTTT.

This clonotype has more than one count but fewer than ten. The chain has TRBV6-5 and TRBJ1-4; 8 bases align to TRBD1. The ends lost 0 bases at V and 5 bases at J; junction bases unmatched: 5. This CDR3 contains 16 residues. Germline CDR1 reads MNHEY; CDR2 reads SVGAGI. The CDR3 is CASSYSTRGPNEKLFF. The CDR3 DNA is TGTGCCAGCAGTTACTCGACCAGGGGGCCCAATGAAAAACTGTTTTTT.

This clonotype occurred a few times. The gene calls are TRBV12-3 or TRBV12-4 and TRBJ1-1; no reliable D call. The V end lost 1 base, the J end lost 10 bases, and 13 bases lay between the germline ends. The CDR3 length is 13 residues. CDR3 in amino acids: CASSLDRGVRAFF. CDR3 sequence (DNA): TGTGCCAGCAGTTTAGACCGGGGAGTTAGAGCTTTCTTT.

There are a few counts of this clonotype. This chain connects TRBV18 to TRBJ2-5; 8 bases map to TRBD1. Germline V lookup: CDR1 KGHSH, CDR2 LQKENI. V trimming: 6 bases; J trimming: 2 bases; junction bases outside the gene matches: 5. The CDR3 sequence is 14 residues long. The CDR3 DNA sequence: TGTGCCAGCTCCCCAGGGGGCCAACAAGAGACCCAGTACTTC. Protein sequence: CASSPGGQQETQYF.

This clonotype was found many times. This sequence joins TRBV7-2 and TRBJ2-1, with a weak D call TRBD2 (5 bases). Germline V gives CDR1 SGHTA, CDR2 FQGNSA. The CDR3 contains 16 residues. V shed 1 base and J shed 0 bases, with 10 bases lying between them. The CDR3 spells CASSLVTGYSYNEQFF. The DNA of the CDR3 is TGTGCCAGCAGCTTAGTGACGGGATACTCCTACAATGAGCAGTTCTTC.

At least ten counts were recorded for this clonotype. The rearrangement links TRBV7-9 to TRBJ1-2; D gene uncertain. The CDR3 is made up of 11 amino acids. Trimming removed 4 bases from V and 11 bases from J, with 11 bases in between. From germline, CDR1 is SEHNR and CDR2 FQNEAQ (reference sequence). The CDR3 region is CASSSFREYTF. The CDR3 region has the DNA TGTGCCAGCAGCTCTTTCCGGGAATACACCTTC.

In this sample, this clonotype turned up many times. The chain is built from TRBV15 and TRBJ2-7, with 8 bases identical to TRBD2. The trim removed 3 bases at V and 7 bases at J, leaving 8 bases unmatched. CDR1 is LNHNV and CDR2 is YYDKDF in the germline V gene (reference sequence). The CDR3 is 14 residues long. As DNA, the CDR3 is TGTGCCACCAGCAGGGCCGGGACTAGTCTTGAGCAGTACTTC. The encoded protein is CATSRAGTSLEQYF. The full variable domain, rest sourced from reference TRBV15 and TRBJ2-7, is DAMVIQNPRYQVTQFGKPVTLSCSQTLNHNVMYWYQQKSSQAPKLLFHYYDKDFNNEADTPDNFQSRRPNTSFCFLDIRSPGLGDTAMYLCATSRAGTSLEQYFGPGTRLTVT.

The chain couples TRBV28 to TRBJ2-7; D gene uncertain. Germline CDR1 reads MDHEN; CDR2 reads SYDVKM. CDR3 length equals 12 residues. The V and J ends lost 5 bases and 4 bases respectively, with 9 bases between them. CDR3: CASSVDLYEQYF. The CDR3, as DNA: TGTGCCAGCAGTGTAGACCTATACGAGCAGTACTTC.

This clonotype turned up a few times. The gene calls are TRBV20-1 and TRBJ1-1; a weak D match, TRBD1 (6 bases). Germline V gives CDR1 DFQATT, CDR2 SNEGSKA (reference sequence). This CDR3 has 10 residues. Here the CDR3 reads CRGGLTEAFF. The CDR3 DNA reads as TGCAGGGGGGGGCTCACTGAAGCTTTCTTT.

This clonotype was recorded at least ten times. This rearrangement joins TRBV29-1 to TRBJ1-1, with 7 nucleotides matching TRBD1. The V gene end was trimmed by 4 bases and the J gene end by 7 bases; junction bases not matched to a gene: 9. Germline V gene sequence: CDR1 SQVTM, CDR2 ANQGSEA. The CDR3 sequence is 13 residues long. CDR3 nucleotides: TGCAGCGTTGGCGGACAGGCCGCCCTTGAAGCTTTCTTT. Its protein is CSVGGQAALEAFF.

This clonotype was found many times. The CDR3: CASSTTSGRASLAKNIQYF. The CDR3, as DNA: TGTGCCAGCAGCACTACTAGCGGGAGGGCCTCTTTAGCCAAAAACATTCAGTACTTC. The V call is TRBV7-9, the J call TRBJ2-4; 13 nucleotides match TRBD2. V was pared by 5 bases and J by 0 bases, with 10 bases of the junction left unmatched. The V gene's germline CDR1 is SEHNR and CDR2 FQNEAQ (reference sequence). This CDR3 is 19 amino acids long.